The TCR beta chain under discussion was sequenced for a study of blood T cell repertoires in COVID-19 (dated by TCRdb to the early 2020s). A note on the overall study: Collaborator samples came from the United States, Italy and Spain and covered acute and convalescent phases of COVID-19. The material from the prospective study consisted of cDNA or gDNA derived from T cells, B-cell-depleted T cells, or PBMCs. The dataset comprised deeply sampled blood TCRbeta repertoires from subjects exposed to, actively infected with, or recovered from COVID-19. The repertoires were released in a freely available public database meant as a resource for research on the immune response to SARS-CoV-2. The samples were drawn from two sources: the first 160 participants of the ongoing ImmuneRACE study, and 1,200 or so subjects contributed by 6 global collaborators. Sample metadata almost always included a de-identified subject ID, COVID-19 status, age in years and sex. Where available, HLA class I and class II types were obtained from metadata supplied by the sample provider rather than from assay-based typing.

General conclusions and limits of the study: How much clinical and demographic metadata was included differed by source and by participant, and the metadata was provided uncurated.

Only one count was recorded for this clone. Its antigen is currently not known. Per-base qualities were not stored, and no clone one base away is much larger. At one collaborating source in Seattle, patients were enrolled during active infection and were followed longitudinally through the course of disease. Collaborating institutions collected whole blood in K2EDTA tubes following their own protocols. For TCRbeta analysis, collaborators shipped samples as frozen whole blood, isolated PBMCs, or DNA extracted from either of those sample types. TCRbeta CDR3 regions were amplified from genomic DNA using the immunoSEQ Assay, a bias-controlled multiplex PCR. Regarding the original processing steps: Nucleated cell counts per sample were estimated from amplification of reference gene primers within the assay. Sequence reads were collapsed and filtered to measure the absolute abundance of every unique TCRbeta CDR3 rearrangement. For each sample, productive Simpson clonality was calculated as the square root of Simpson's diversity index across productive rearrangements. What TCRdb holds here is the immuneACCESS table cut down to in-frame rearrangements. Part of the clones is not present; checked against another copy, under half of the missing clones reflect an unresolved V gene, and the others are unexplained. V, J and clone size derive from that table, while D and trimming were established from the DNA sequence. Here the sample has under 450,000 clones; 86% occur a single time. The ten largest make up 7.1% of the sample.

V and J are trimmed by 0 bases and 5 bases, and the gene matches miss 5 bases of the junction. Reading the germline V gene (reference sequence) gives CDR1 GTSNPN and CDR2 SVGIG. The CDR3 goes from the cysteine to the phenylalanine over 15 residues. The CDR3 DNA has 45 bases and is translated from base 1. The sequenced material came from peripheral blood. This TCR was sampled from a woman in her fifties or sixties with COVID-19, enrolled during active disease. This chain joins TRBV30 to TRBJ2-5, with TRBD2 identical over 11 junction bases. The CDR3 reads as follows: CAWSVRLAGRETQYF. The bases read TGTGCCTGGAGTGTACGACTAGCGGGGAGGGAGACCCAGTACTTC.